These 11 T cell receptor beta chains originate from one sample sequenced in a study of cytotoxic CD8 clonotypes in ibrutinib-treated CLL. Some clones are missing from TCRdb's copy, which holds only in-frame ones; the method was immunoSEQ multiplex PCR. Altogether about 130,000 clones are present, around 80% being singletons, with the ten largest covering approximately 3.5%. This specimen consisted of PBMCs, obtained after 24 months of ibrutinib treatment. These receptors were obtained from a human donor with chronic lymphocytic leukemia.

Here the CDR3 reads CASSSPTANSGNTIYF. The CDR3 coding sequence is TGTGCCAGCAGTTCCCCGACAGCCAACTCTGGAAACACCATATATTTT. The V and J genes are TRBV28 and TRBJ1-3, with D tentatively TRBD1 (5 bases). The ends were cut back, 4 bases at V and 0 bases at J, with 13 bases in the middle. This CDR3 is 16 amino acids long. The V gene's germline CDR1 is MDHEN and CDR2 SYDVKM. Full variable domain (outside the CDR3, taken from reference TRBV28 and TRBJ1-3): DVKVTQSSRYLVKRTGEKVFLECVQDMDHENMFWYRQDPGLGLRLIYFSYDVKMKEKGDIPEGYSVSREKKERFSLILESASTNQTSMYLCASSSPTANSGNTIYFGEGSWLTVV.

CDR3 DNA sequence: TGTGCCACTCCGGCAGGAGGGGCGCCCACCGGGGAGCTGTTTTTT. Amino acids: CATPAGGAPTGELFF. V gene TRBV19 combines with J gene TRBJ2-2; the D gene is possibly TRBD2 (6 bases). The CDR3 totals 15 residues. CDR1 and CDR2 (germline): LNHDA, SQIVND (reference sequence). V was shortened by 10 bases and J by 4 bases, with 19 bases between the two germline ends.

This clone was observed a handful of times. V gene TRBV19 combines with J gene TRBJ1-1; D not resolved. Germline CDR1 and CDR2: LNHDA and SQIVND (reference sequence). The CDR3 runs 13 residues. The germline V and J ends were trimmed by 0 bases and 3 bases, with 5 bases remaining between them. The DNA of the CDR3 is TGTGCCAGTAGTATAGAGCTGGACACTGAAGCTTTCTTT. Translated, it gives CASSIELDTEAFF.

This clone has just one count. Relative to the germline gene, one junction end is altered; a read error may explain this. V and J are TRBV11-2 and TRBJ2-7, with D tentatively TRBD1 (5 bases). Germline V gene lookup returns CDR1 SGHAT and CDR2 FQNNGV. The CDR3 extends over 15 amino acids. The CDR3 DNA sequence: TGTGCCAGCAGCTTAGGAACAGGACCAACCTACGAGCAGCACTTC. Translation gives CASSLGTGPTYEQHF.

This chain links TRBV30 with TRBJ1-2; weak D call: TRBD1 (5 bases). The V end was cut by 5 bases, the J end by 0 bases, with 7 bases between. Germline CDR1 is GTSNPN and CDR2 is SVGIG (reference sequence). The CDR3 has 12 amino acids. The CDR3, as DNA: TGTGCCTGGGGGACTGCTAACTATGGCTACACCTTC. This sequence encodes CAWGTANYGYTF.

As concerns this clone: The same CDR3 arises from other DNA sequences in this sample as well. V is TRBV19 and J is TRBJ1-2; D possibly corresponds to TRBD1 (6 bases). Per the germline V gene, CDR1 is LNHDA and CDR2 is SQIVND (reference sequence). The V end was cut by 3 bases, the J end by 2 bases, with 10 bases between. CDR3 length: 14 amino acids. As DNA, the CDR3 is TGTGCCAGTAGTATCAGGGGCCGAAACTATGGCTACACCTTC. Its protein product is CASSIRGRNYGYTF.

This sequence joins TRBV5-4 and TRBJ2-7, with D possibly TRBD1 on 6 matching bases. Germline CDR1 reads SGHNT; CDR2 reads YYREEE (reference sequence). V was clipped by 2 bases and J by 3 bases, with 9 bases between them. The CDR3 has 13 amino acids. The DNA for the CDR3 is TGTGCCAGCAGCTTTGACAGGTACTACGAGCAGTACTTC. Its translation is CASSFDRYYEQYF.

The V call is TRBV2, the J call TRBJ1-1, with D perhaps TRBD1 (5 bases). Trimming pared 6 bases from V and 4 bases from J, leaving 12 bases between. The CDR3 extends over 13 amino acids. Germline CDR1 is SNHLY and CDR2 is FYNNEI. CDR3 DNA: TGTGCCAGCAGCTCCCAGGGTGGCACTGAAGCTTTCTTT. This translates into CASSSQGGTEAFF.

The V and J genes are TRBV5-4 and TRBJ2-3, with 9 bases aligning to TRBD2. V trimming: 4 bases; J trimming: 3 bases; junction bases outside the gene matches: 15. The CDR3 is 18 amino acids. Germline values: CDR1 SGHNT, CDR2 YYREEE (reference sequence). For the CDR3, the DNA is TGTGCCAGCAGCGGCGTTAGCGGGGGACCCGGTAGAACAGATACGCAGTATTTT. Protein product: CASSGVSGGPGRTDTQYF.

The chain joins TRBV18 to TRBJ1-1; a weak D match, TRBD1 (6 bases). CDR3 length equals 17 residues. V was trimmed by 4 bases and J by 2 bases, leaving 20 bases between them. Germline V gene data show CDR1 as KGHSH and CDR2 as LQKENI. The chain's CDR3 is CASSLQGFIKGNTEAFF. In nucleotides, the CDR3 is TGTGCCAGCTCACTGCAGGGGTTCATCAAGGGTAACACTGAAGCTTTCTTT.

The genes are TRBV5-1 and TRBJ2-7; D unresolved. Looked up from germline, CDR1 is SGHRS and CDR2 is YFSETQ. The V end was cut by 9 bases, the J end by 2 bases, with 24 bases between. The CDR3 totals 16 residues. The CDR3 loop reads CAIPSSGASPTYEQYF. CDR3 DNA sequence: TGCGCCATCCCCTCCTCCGGCGCCTCACCCACCTACGAGCAGTACTTC.